This T cell receptor beta chain was captured in a study of shared clonotypes between healthy human individuals. Turning to the study itself: Donor composition was a couple of women and a few men, aged 18 to 49.

Study-level findings and limits: Memory subsets generally showed smaller estimated richness than naive subsets did. Sharing of clonotypes among donors was expected to vary with sequencing depth. The generation probabilities recorded for non-shared clonotypes fell below those of clonotypes shared by all four donors.

Data came from immunoSEQ multiplex PCR; TCRdb stores just in-frame clones and leaves some out. The sample has some 1.4 million clones, roughly 95% seen once. V gave up 4 bases and J gave up 7 bases; unmatched junction bases: 4. The CDR3 has 14 amino acids. Germline assignment: CDR1 LGHNA and CDR2 YNFKEQ. The table lists this clone with a count of one. What it binds is unknown. The sequence was obtained from a man in his thirties or forties in good health. The sequencing sample was made of naive CD4+ T cells sorted from blood. The subset: CD45RA+ positively selected. This sequence joins TRBV4-2 and TRBJ2-2; the match to TRBD1 covers 9 bases. The CDR3 DNA reads TGTGCCAGCAGCCCTAACAGGGGGCTCGGGGAGCTGTTTTTT. Amino acid sequence: CASSPNRGLGELFF.